This TCR beta chain stems from a study of CD8 T cells in ankylosing spondylitis. Regarding the study as a whole: In ankylosing spondylitis blood, a motif of 7 to 9 highly homologous TCR beta variants appeared characteristic. Matched synovial fluid from ankylosing spondylitis patients was reported to be enriched for disease-linked clones. Certain motif variants had earlier appeared in reactive arthritis synovial fluid and blood.

The CDR3 has 12 amino acids. The V end lost 7 bases, the J end lost 6 bases, and 12 bases lay between the germline ends. CDR1 is SNHLY, CDR2 FYNNEI, per germline. Using quantitative 5'-RACE with molecular barcodes, the authors made TCR beta libraries. TCRdb ran MiXCR on the 5' RACE reads and lists one entry per CDR3 protein. The profile shows approximately 220,000 distinct CDR3 sequences, 20% to 30% of them singletons. This clonotype was recorded many times. What it recognizes is unknown. The chain has TRBV2 and TRBJ2-5, with D tentatively TRBD1 or TRBD2 (5 bases each). Sequences were obtained from blood, either unsorted or a sorted T cell fraction (not recorded which). The sequence came from a male donor with ankylosing spondylitis or in good health (not recorded which). The CDR3 loop is CASKGDGKTQYF. Written as DNA, the CDR3 is TGTGCCAGCAAAGGGGACGGAAAGACCCAGTACTTC.